Sequencing of this T cell receptor (beta chain) was carried out in a study of blood T cell repertoires in COVID-19. Trimming left V 4 bases short and J 2 bases short, with 14 bases between. This CDR3 region has 15 residues. Germline CDR1 is MDHEN and CDR2 is SYDVKM. Repertoires were generated with immunoSEQ multiplex PCR, while TCRdb's copy carries only in-frame clones and drops some. The data contain just over 90,000 clones, 90% of them singletons. The clonotype originates from a human donor with active COVID-19. The donor label of this sample is uncertain. The sequenced sample consisted of peripheral blood. The chain is built from TRBV28 and TRBJ2-5; maybe TRBD2 (6 bases). Here the CDR3 DNA reads TGTGCCAGCAGTTCTTTCGGGGGAGGACAAGAGACCCAGTACTTC. Protein product: CASSSFGGGQETQYF.